These 4 T cell receptor beta chains originate from one sample sequenced in a study of technical replicates of blood from a few donors. Clones were sequenced by immunoSEQ multiplex PCR, and TCRdb holds only the in-frame ones, with some missing. This sample has around 97,000 clones; around 96% occur once, and the top ten carry 0.3% to 0.45%. The sequenced material came from T cells isolated from PBMCs. All receptors derive from a human donor in good health.

The chain carries TRBV30 and TRBJ2-1; 9 bases line up with TRBD1. V was pared by 5 bases and J by 8 bases, with 13 bases of the junction left unmatched. Per germline, CDR1 GTSNPN and CDR2 SVGIG (reference sequence). This CDR3 contains 15 residues. The CDR3, as DNA: TGTGCCTGGCGTTCCCGGGACAGGGTTTTGTATGAGCAGTTCTTC. Translation: CAWRSRDRVLYEQFF.

This CDR3 reads CASSWGTGVRAFF. CDR3 DNA sequence: TGTGCCAGCAGCTGGGGGACAGGGGTGAGGGCTTTCTTT. The J gene is TRBJ1-1, the V gene TRBV5-6, with 10 bases matching TRBD1. In germline, CDR1 is SGHDT, CDR2 YYEEEE. CDR3 length: 13 amino acids. Losses at the gene ends were 3 bases for V and 11 bases for J; bases not matched to a gene: 7.

V is TRBV9 and J is TRBJ2-3, with TRBD2 matching over 9 bases. Germline values: CDR1 SGDLS, CDR2 YYNGEE. Unmatched junction bases numbered 17, after V lost 4 bases and J lost 8 bases. The CDR3 length is 17 residues. The CDR3 coding sequence is TGTGCCAGCAGCCCCCCTATAAGGACTAGCGAGAGTTCTACGCAGTATTTT. This gives the protein CASSPPIRTSESSTQYF.

The chain has TRBV20-1 and TRBJ1-1; D gene uncertain. This CDR3 comprises 11 residues. Germline V gives CDR1 DFQATT, CDR2 SNEGSKA (reference sequence). V dropped 5 bases and J dropped 7 bases, with 11 bases sitting between them. The CDR3 spells CSAYYSFEAFF. CDR3 bases: TGCAGTGCTTATTACAGCTTTGAAGCTTTCTTT.